The present T cell receptor (beta chain) was sequenced within a study of tumor-infiltrating lymphocytes in primary liver carcinoma (dated by TCRdb to the late 2010s). Turning to the overall study: Surgical resection was performed in China between late 2015 and early 2016 on five or six patients with histopathologically diagnosed primary liver carcinoma. Repertoires from technical replicates were highly reproducible, with mean shared-clone rates roughly 0.87 and correlation coefficients above 0.95. Of the five patients (three men and two women, aged 30 to 69 years), four had hepatocellular carcinoma and one had combined HCC and intrahepatic cholangiocarcinoma. Roughly 3.5 to 8 million productive TCRbeta reads were obtained per sample, and no significant difference in read depth was found between tissue types. A total of around 35 specimens from 5 patients went through TCRbeta repertoire sequencing, namely 25 tumor regions, 5 adjacent noncancerous liver tissues and 5 peripheral blood samples. The five patients had tumors of stage T1-T3 N0M0, with maximum diameters ranging from about 4.2 to 10 cm. The study combined TCRbeta repertoire sequencing, expression microarrays and whole-exome sequencing across five regions of each liver tumor, with adjacent normal tissue and blood.

Its CDR3 holds 14 amino acids, cysteine through phenylalanine. Just the 42-base CDR3 DNA is kept, in frame starting at base 1. From the germline V gene, CDR1 is SQVTM and CDR2 is ANQGSEA. Cut back by 8 bases and 7 bases, the V and J ends lie 21 bases apart. Of note for this clonotype: What antigen it recognizes has not been identified. Per-base qualities were not stored, and no clone one base away is much larger.

TCRbeta-specific cDNA was reverse-transcribed from about 520 ng total RNA using a constant-region primer and ProtoScript II reverse transcriptase. Three nested multiplex PCR rounds, following a slightly modified ARM-PCR procedure, were used to build the TCRbeta libraries. Multiplex TRBV1-TRBV30 forward primers and a Cbeta reverse primer were used in the first two PCR rounds, each of which was run for around 10 cycles. A final 25-cycle PCR with Deep VentR polymerase added sample barcodes and Illumina adapters. Before sequencing, amplicons of 200-500 bp were purified from gel using a QIAquick gel extraction kit. An Illumina HiSeq 2500 was used to sequence the TCRbeta amplicons, generating 250-bp paired-end reads. For the original study's pipeline: To recover full CDR3 sequences, reads were quality-trimmed using Trimmomatic v0.33 and paired reads were then merged using FLASH v1.2.11. MiGEC v1.2.1b assigned V, D and J germline segments to the rearranged TCRbeta sequences. Clonotype statistics and Shannon-Wiener diversity indices were computed with VDJtools v1.0.0. To reduce sampling bias, subsequent analyses other than the diversity analysis used only the 250 most abundant clonotypes in each sample. In TCRdb, the public reads were trimmed at Q25 with fastp and aligned with MiXCR, with productive beta chains retained. Under each unique CDR3 protein, matching rows form one entry showing the most common genes and DNA. In this record, the V and J calls reflect TCRdb's handling and not the investigators' own analysis. The table for this sample lists 300,000 to 400,000 distinct CDR3 sequences; about two thirds of them were counted only once. 6.5% of the sample goes to the ten largest clones.

Study-level results and caveats: Bulk unsorted samples precluded comparing CD4+ and CD8+ T cell repertoires. With just 4 or 5 patients in the study, the authors point out that the findings should be validated in a larger study. Only the TCR beta chain was sequenced, so true repertoire diversity is likely underestimated because unpaired alpha chains were not captured. Consistent with antigen-driven expansion, pairs of tumor regions showed higher repertoire overlap (mean about 36%) than either tumor-adjacent pairs (approximately 17%) or tumor-blood pairs (roughly 14%). The top 250 clones accounted for a significantly greater share of the repertoire in tumors than in blood (p = 0.039).

Blood RNA was extracted from unsorted whole blood with TRIzol reagent; germline DNA came from the DNeasy Blood & Tissue kit. At the time of sampling, the patients had chronic HBV infection and had not received any treatment. Before surgery, 3 to 5 milliliters of peripheral blood were collected into K2EDTA tubes. The sequenced sample consisted of peripheral blood. The V and J genes are TRBV29-1 and TRBJ2-1, with TRBD2 perhaps the D gene, on 7 matching bases. The sequence was collected from a man in his forties or fifties with primary liver carcinoma and hepatitis B virus infection. The nucleotides read TGCAGCATAGGGGGGGCTAGCGAGGGGAATGAGCAGTTCTTC. Translated, this is CSIGGASEGNEQFF.